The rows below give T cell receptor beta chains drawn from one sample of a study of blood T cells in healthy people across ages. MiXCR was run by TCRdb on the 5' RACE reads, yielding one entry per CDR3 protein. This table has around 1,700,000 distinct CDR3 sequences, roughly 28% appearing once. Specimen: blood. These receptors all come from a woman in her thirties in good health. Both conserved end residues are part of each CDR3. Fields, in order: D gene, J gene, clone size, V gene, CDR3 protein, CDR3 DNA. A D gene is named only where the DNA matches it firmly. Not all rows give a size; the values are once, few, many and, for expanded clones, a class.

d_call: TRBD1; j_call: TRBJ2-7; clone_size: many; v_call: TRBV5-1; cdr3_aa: CASSRPGGDTEQYF; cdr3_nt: TGCGCCAGCAGCCGGCCAGGGGGTGATACCGAGCAGTACTTC
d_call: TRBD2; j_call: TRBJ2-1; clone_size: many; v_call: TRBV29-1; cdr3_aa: CSVKGGRAAYNEQFF; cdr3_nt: TGCAGCGTTAAGGGCGGGAGGGCCGCGTACAATGAGCAGTTCTTC
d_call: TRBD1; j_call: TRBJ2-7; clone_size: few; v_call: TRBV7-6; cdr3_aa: CASSLGTGSKYEQYF; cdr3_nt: TGTGCCAGCAGCTTGGGGACAGGGAGCAAGTACGAGCAGTACTTC
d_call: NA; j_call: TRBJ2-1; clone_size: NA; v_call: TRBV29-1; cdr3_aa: CGVPSKNLNEQFF; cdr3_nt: TGCGGCGTGCCTAGCAAGAACCTCAATGAGCAGTTCTTC
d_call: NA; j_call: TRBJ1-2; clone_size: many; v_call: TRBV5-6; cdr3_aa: CASGDYYGYTF; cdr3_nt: TGTGCCAGCGGGGACTACTATGGCTACACCTTC
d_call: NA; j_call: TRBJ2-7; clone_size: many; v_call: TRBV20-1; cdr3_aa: CSAIQGHSSYEQYF; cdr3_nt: TGCAGTGCTATTCAGGGGCATAGCTCCTACGAGCAGTACTTC
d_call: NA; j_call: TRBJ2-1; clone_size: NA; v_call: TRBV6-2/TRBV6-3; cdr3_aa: CASSYWQYDAEQFF; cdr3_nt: TGTGCCAGCAGTTACTGGCAGTACGACGCCGAGCAGTTCTTC
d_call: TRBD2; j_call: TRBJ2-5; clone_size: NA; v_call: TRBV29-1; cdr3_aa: CSVVREAGETQYF; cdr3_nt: TGCAGCGTTGTTCGCGAAGCGGGGGAGACCCAGTACTTC
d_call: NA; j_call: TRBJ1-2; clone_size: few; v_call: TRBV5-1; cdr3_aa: CAGYPGYTGTNYGYTF; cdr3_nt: TGCGCCGGCTACCCGGGCTACACCGGGACCAACTATGGCTACACCTTC
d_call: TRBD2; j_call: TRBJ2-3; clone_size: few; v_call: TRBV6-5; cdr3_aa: CASSYGQTSGVDTQYF; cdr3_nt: TGTGCCAGCAGTTACGGCCAGACTAGCGGTGTTGATACGCAGTATTTT
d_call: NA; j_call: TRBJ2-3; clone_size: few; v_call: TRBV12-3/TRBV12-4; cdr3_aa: CASIHGSGEQYTQYF; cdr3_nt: TGTGCCAGCATCCACGGAAGCGGAGAACAATATACGCAGTATTTT
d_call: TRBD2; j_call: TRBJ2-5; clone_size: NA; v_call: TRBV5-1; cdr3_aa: CASSLGGGHQETQYF; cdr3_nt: TGCGCCAGCAGCTTGGGCGGGGGACACCAAGAGACCCAGTACTTC
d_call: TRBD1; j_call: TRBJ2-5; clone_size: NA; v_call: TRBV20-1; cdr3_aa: CSATQGGEQETQYF; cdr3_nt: TGCAGTGCTACACAGGGGGGAGAACAAGAGACCCAGTACTTC
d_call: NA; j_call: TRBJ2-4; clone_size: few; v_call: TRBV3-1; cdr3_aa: CASSQGADEQYF; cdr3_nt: TGTGCCAGCAGCCAGGGGGCGGATGAGCAGTACTTC
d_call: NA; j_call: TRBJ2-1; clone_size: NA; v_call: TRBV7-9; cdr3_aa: CASSKDVTPNEQFF; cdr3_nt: TGTGCCAGCTCTAAGGACGTTACCCCAAATGAGCAGTTCTTC
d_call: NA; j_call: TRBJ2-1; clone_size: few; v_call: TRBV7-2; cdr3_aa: CASSSPGVNGYNEQFF; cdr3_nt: TGTGCCAGCAGCTCCCCCGGGGTTAACGGGTACAATGAGCAGTTCTTC